This TCR beta chain was retrieved from a study of cytomegalovirus exposure and HLA in healthy donors. The CDR3 length is 15 residues. PCR was performed using 60 Vbeta and 13 Jbeta primers. The method was immunoSEQ multiplex PCR; TCRdb's version includes in-frame clones alone and lacks a portion of them. The table lists around 100,000 clones, 60% to 80% of them singletons. The rearrangement joins TRBV21-1 to TRBJ2-6; the table's D call, TRBD1, was not checked against the DNA. TRBV21-1 is shown as a pseudogene. Material for sequencing was PBMCs. The TCR was taken from a man in his fifties or sixties in good health and CMV-seropositive. The CDR3 DNA follows: TGTGCCAGCAGCAAAGCTGAAGCTGGGGCCAACGGCCTGACTTTC. Translated, it gives CASSKAEAGANGLTF.